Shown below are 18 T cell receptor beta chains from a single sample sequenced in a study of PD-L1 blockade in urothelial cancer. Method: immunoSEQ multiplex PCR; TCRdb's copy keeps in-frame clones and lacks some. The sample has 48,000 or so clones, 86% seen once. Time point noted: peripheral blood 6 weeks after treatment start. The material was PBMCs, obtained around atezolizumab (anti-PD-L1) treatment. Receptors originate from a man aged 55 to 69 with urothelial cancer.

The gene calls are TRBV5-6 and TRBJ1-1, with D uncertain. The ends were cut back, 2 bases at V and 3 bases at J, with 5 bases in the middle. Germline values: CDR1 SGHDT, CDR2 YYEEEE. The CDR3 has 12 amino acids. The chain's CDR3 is CASSFPYTEAFF. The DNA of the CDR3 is TGTGCCAGCAGCTTTCCTTACACTGAAGCTTTCTTT. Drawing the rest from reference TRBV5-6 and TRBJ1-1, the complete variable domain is DAGVTQSPTHLIKTRGQQVTLRCSPKSGHDTVSWYQQALGQGPQFIFQYYEEEERQRGNFPDRFSGHQFPNYSSELNVNALLLGDSALYLCASSFPYTEAFFGQGTRLTVV.

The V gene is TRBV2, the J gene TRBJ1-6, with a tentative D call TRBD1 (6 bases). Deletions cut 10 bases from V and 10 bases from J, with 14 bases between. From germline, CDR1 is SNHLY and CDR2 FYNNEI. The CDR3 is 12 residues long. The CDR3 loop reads CAKQGVESPLHF. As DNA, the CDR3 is TGTGCCAAACAGGGTGTCGAATCACCCCTCCACTTT. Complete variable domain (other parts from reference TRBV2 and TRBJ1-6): EPEVTQTPSHQVTQMGQEVILRCVPISNHLYFYWYRQILGQKVEFLVSFYNNEISEKSEIFDDQFSVERPDGSNFTLKIRSTKLEDSAMYFCAKQGVESPLHFGNGTRLTVT.

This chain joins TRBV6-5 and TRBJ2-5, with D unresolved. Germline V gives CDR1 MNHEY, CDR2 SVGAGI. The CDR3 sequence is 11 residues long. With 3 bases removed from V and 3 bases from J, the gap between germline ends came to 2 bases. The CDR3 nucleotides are TGTGCCAGCAGTTATAAAGAGACCCAGTACTTC. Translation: CASSYKETQYF.

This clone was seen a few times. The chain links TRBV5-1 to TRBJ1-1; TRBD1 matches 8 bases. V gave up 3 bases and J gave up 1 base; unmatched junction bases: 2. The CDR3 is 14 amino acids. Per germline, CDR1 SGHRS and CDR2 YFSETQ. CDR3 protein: CASSSQGANTEAFF. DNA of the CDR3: TGCGCCAGCAGCTCTCAGGGGGCGAACACTGAAGCTTTCTTT.

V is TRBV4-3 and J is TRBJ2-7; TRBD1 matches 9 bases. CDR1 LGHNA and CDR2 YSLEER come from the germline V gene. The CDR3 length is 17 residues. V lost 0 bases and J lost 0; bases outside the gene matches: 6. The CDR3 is CASSQEGGTGLSYEQYF. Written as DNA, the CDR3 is TGCGCCAGCAGCCAAGAAGGCGGGACAGGGCTCTCCTACGAGCAGTACTTC.

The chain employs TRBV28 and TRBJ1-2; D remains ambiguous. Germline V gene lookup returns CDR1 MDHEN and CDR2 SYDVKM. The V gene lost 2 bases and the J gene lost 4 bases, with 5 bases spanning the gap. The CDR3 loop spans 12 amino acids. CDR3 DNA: TGTGCCAGCAGTTTAGCGGCCTATGGCTACACCTTC. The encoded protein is CASSLAAYGYTF.

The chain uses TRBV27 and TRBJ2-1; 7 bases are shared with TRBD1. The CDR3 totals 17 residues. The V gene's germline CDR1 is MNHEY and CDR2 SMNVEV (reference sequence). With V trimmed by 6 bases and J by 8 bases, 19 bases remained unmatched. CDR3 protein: CASSRDRDPNQIHEQFF. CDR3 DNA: TGTGCCAGCAGCCGAGACAGGGACCCCAATCAAATCCATGAGCAGTTCTTC.

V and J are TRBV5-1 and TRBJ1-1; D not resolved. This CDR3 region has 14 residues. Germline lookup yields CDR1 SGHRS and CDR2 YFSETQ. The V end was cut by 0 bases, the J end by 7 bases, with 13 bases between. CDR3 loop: CASSLAGMVDEAFF. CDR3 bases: TGCGCCAGCAGCTTGGCGGGGATGGTAGATGAAGCTTTCTTT.

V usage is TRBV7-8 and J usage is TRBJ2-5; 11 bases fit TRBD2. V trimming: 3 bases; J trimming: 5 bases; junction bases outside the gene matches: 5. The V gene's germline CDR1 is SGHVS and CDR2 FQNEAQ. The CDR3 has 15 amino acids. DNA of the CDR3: TGTGCCAGCAGCTTTAGCGGGGGGGCCGGTGAGACCCAGTACTTC. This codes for CASSFSGGAGETQYF.

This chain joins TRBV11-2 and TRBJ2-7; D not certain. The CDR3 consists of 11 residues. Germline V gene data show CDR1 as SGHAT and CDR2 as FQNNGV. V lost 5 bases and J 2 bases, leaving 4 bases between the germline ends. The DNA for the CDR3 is TGTGCCAGCAGCGGCACCTACGAGCAGTACTTC. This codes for CASSGTYEQYF.

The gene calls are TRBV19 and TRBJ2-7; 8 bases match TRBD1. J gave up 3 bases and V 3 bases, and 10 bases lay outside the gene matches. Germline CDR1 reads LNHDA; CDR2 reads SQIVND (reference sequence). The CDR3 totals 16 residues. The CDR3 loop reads CASSIRGGQGDYEQYF. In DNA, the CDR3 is TGTGCCAGTAGTATTCGAGGAGGACAGGGTGACTACGAGCAGTACTTC.

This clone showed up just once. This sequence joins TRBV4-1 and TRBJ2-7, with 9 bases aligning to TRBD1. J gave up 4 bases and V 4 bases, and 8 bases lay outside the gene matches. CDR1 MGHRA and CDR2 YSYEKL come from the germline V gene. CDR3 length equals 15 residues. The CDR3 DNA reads TGCGCCAGCAGCCTCGAGGAACAGGGGGCGTACGAGCAGTACTTC. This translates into CASSLEEQGAYEQYF.

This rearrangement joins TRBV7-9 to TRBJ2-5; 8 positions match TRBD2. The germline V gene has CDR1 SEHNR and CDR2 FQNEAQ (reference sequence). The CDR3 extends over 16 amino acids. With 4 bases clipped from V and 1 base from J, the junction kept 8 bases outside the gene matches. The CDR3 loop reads CASSSPGLGPQETQYF. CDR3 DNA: TGTGCCAGCAGCTCTCCGGGACTAGGGCCCCAAGAGACCCAGTACTTC.

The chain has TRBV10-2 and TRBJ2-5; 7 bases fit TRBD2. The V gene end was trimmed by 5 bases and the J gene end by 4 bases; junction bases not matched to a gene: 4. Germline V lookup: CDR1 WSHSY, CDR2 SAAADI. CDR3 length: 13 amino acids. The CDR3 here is CASSQPSGETQYF. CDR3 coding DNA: TGCGCCAGCAGTCAACCTAGCGGAGAGACCCAGTACTTC.

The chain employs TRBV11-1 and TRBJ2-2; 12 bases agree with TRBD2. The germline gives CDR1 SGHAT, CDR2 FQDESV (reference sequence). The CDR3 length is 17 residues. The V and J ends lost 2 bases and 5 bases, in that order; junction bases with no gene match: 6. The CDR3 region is CASSLRLAGVGTGELFF. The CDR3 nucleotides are TGTGCCAGCAGCTTAAGACTAGCGGGGGTCGGGACCGGGGAGCTGTTTTTT.

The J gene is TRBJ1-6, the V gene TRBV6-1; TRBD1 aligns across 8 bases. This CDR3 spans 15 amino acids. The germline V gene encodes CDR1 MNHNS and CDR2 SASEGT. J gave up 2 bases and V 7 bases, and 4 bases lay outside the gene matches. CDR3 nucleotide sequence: TGTGCCAGCAATGGACAGGGCCCCTATAATTCACCCCTCCACTTT. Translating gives CASNGQGPYNSPLHF.

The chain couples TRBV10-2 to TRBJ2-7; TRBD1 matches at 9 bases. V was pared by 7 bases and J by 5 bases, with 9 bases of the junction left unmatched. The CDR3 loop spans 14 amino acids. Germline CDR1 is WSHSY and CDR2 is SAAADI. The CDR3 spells CASNPGQGPDEQYF. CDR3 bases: TGCGCCAGCAACCCGGGACAGGGACCCGACGAGCAGTACTTC.

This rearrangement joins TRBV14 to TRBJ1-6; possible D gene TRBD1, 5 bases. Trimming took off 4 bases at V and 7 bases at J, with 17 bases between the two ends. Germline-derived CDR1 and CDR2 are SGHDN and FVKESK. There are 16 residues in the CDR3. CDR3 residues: CASSPIGAWSNSPLHF. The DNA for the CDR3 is TGTGCCAGCAGCCCCATTGGGGCTTGGAGCAATTCACCCCTCCACTTT.